The entry that follows covers one TCR beta chain sequence. The entry originates in a study of patients and donors after allogeneic stem cell transplantation. MiXCR was run by TCRdb on the RT-PCR reads, yielding one entry per CDR3 protein. The data hold about 960,000 distinct CDR3 sequences, with 15% to 20% observed a single time. V shed 6 bases and J shed 7 bases, with 25 bases lying between them. CDR3 size: 16 residues. Germline loops: CDR1 DFQATT, CDR2 SNEGSKA (reference sequence). The rearrangement joins TRBV20-1 to TRBJ2-1; D may be TRBD2 (5 bases). This clonotype was obtained from a human donor who was either an allogeneic HSCT recipient or a stem cell or donor lymphocyte infusion donor (not recorded which). It is not recorded whose cells these are; they may come from a transplant donor. Specimen: blood, either unsorted or a sorted T cell fraction (not recorded which). CDR3 sequence reads: CSALNPLGGSRNEQFF. The DNA for the CDR3 is TGCAGTGCGCTAAACCCTCTAGGTGGGAGTAGAAATGAGCAGTTCTTC.